The TCR beta chain under discussion was sequenced for a study of Ad26.COV2.S vaccination and SARS-CoV-2 variants. The method was immunoSEQ multiplex PCR; TCRdb's version includes in-frame clones alone and lacks a portion of them. This sample carries about 350,000 clones, 90% to 95% of them seen once, and the ten largest clones take 3% to 4%. The CDR3 is 15 residues long. Trimming shortened V by 4 bases and J by 5 bases, and 17 bases separated the two germline ends. The germline CDR1 and CDR2 sequences are SGHRS and YFSETQ. The sample in question was peripheral blood, obtained after recovery from COVID-19. The rearrangement joins TRBV5-1 to TRBJ2-3; D possibly corresponds to TRBD2 (6 bases). The TCR sequence derives from a human donor who had recovered from COVID-19. The CDR3 here is CASSPQGPAGDTQYF. Written as DNA, the CDR3 is TGCGCCAGCAGCCCTCAGGGTCCAGCGGGAGATACGCAGTATTTT.